The T cell receptor (beta chain) under discussion was sequenced for a study of blood T cell repertoires in COVID-19. Study overall: The origin of the acute and convalescent COVID-19 samples was the United States, Italy and Spain. Sample material is recorded as cDNA or gDNA derived from T cells, B-cell-depleted T cells, or PBMCs.

Germline CDR1 and CDR2: SNHLY and FYNNEI. The V end lost 7 bases, the J end lost 0 bases, and 6 bases lay between the germline ends. CDR3 length: 12 residues. Original processing methods: Reference gene primer amplification yielded estimated nucleated cell counts. Using immunoSEQ multiplex PCR, the repertoire was profiled, and TCRdb retains in-frame clones only, with some absent. V and J calls and clone size follow that table, whereas D and trimming were derived from the DNA. Of 250,000 to 300,000 clones detected, approximately 90% appear once; the ten largest clones hold about 2.2%. Sequencing used peripheral blood. The sequence was obtained from a woman in her fifties or sixties who had recovered from COVID-19. The V call is TRBV2, the J call TRBJ1-1; D is unclear. CDR3 in amino acids: CASILLNTEAFF. The DNA of the CDR3 is TGTGCCAGCATCCTCCTGAACACTGAAGCTTTCTTT.